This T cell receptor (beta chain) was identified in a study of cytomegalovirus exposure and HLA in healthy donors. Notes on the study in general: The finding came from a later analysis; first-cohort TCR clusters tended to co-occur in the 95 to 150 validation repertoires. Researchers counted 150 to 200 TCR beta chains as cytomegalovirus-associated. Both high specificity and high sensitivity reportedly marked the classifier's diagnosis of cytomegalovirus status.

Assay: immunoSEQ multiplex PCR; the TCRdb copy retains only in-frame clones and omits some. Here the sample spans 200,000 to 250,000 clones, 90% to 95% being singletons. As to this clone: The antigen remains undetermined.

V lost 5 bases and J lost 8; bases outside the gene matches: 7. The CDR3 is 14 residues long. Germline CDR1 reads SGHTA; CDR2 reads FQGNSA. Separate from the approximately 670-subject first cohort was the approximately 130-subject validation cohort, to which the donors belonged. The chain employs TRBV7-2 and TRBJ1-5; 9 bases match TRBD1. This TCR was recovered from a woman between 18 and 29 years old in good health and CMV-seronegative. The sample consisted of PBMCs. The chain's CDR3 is CASSGEQGAKPQHF. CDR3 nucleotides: TGTGCCAGCAGCGGGGAACAGGGGGCGAAGCCCCAGCATTTT.